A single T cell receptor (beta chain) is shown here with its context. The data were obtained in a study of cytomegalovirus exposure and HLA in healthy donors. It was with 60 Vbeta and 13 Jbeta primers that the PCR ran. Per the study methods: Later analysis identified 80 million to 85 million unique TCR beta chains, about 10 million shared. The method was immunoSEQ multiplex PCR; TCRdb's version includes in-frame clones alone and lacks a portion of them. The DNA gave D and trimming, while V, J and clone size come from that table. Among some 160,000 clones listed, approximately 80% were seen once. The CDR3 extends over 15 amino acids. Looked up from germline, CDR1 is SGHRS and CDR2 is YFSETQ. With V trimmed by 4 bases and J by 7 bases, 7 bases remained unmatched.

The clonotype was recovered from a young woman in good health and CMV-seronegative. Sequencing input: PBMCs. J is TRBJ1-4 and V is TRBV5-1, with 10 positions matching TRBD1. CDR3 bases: TGCGCCAGCAGCCTCGACAGGGGGCAGGTTGAAAAACTGTTTTTT. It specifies CASSLDRGQVEKLFF.